The clone carrying this T cell receptor (beta chain) has a handful of counts. What it recognizes is unknown. This sample is part of a study of CD8 T cells in ankylosing spondylitis. Study outcomes and limitations: Seemingly characteristic of ankylosing spondylitis blood was a TCR beta motif consisting of about 8 highly homologous variants. Reports say disease-linked clones showed up significantly more in matched ankylosing spondylitis synovial fluid.

TCRdb re-analysed the 5' RACE reads in MiXCR, keeping a single row per CDR3 protein. The sample yields roughly 700,000 distinct CDR3 sequences, around 20% seen once. CDR1 and CDR2 (germline): SGHRS, YFSETQ. V gave up 5 bases and J gave up 3 bases, with 12 bases separating them. This CDR3 contains 14 residues. J is TRBJ1-5 and V is TRBV5-1, with D maybe TRBD1 (6 bases). Sequencing used blood, either unsorted or a sorted T cell fraction (not recorded which). This TCR came from a male donor with ankylosing spondylitis. DNA for the CDR3: TGCGCCAGCAGACCACAGGGAGACAATCAGCCCCAGCATTTT. Translation: CASRPQGDNQPQHF.